This TCR beta chain stems from a study of cytomegalovirus exposure and HLA in healthy donors. As regards this clone: What it binds is not known.

With V trimmed by 4 bases and J by 10 bases, 9 bases remained unmatched. CDR3 length: 15 amino acids. Germline V gives CDR1 SGHVS, CDR2 FQNEAQ. PCR employed 60 Vbeta and 13 Jbeta primers. Produced via immunoSEQ multiplex PCR; TCRdb's table is partial and in-frame only. In the table there are 150,000 to 200,000 clones, roughly 85% of which are singletons. Study-level points and caveats: In vitro assays verified that a few CMV-associated chains recognized CMV antigens specifically. Earlier analysis yielded a pattern in which most TCR beta V segments were productive about 87% or about 30% of the time.

The specimen sequenced was PBMCs. This sequence joins TRBV7-8 and TRBJ1-6, with TRBD1 matching 8 bases. The TCR sequence derives from a woman between 45 and 60 years old in good health and CMV-seropositive. The CDR3 DNA reads TGTGCCAGCAGCTCAAACAGGGGGGGCGACTCACCCCTCCACTTT. Translating gives CASSSNRGGDSPLHF.